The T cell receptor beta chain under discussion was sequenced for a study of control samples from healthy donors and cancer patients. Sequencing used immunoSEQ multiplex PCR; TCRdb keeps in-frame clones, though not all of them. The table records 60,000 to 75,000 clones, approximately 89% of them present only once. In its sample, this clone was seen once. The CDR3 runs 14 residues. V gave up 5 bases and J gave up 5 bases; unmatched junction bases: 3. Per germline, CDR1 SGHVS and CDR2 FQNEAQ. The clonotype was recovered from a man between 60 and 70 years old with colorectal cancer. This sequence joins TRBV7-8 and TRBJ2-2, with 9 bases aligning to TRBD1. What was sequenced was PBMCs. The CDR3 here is CASSRQGGTGELFF. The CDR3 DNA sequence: TGTGCCAGCAGCAGACAGGGGGGAACCGGGGAGCTGTTTTTT.